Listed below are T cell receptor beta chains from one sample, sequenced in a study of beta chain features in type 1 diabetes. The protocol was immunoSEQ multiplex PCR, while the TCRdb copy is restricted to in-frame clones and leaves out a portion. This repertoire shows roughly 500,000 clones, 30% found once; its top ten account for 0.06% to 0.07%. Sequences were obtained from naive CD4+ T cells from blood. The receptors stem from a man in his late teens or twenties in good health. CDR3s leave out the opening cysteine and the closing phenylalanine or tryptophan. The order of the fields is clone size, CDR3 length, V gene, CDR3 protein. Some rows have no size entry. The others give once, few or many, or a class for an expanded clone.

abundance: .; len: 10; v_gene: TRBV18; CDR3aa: ASSPRGETQY
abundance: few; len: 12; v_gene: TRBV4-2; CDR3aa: ASSQTIDSYEQY
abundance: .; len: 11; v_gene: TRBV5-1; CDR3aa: ASSFLQDEKLF
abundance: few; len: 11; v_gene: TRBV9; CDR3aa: ASSVVPTDEQF
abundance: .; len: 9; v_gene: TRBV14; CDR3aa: ASSRQETQY
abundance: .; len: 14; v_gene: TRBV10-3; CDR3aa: AIRQPPGLGGHEQF
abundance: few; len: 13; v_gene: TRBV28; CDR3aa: ASSLGGSSYNEQF
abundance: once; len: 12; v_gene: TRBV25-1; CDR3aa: ASSPTGINEKLF
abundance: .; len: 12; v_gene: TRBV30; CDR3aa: AWSATGVSDTQY
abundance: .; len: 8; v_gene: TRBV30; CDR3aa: AGGTPQAF
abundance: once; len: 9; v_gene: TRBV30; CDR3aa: AWQSGNTIY
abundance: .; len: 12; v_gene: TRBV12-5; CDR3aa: ASGLDRGSGELF
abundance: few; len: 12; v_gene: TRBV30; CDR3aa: AWSFRDPRKTQY
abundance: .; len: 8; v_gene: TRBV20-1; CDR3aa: SALLYEQY
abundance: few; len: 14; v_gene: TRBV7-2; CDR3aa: ASSPGLAGVGYEQY
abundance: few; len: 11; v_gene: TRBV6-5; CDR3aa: ASSRTGPDEQF
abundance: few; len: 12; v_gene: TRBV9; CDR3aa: ASSVDEGAYEQY
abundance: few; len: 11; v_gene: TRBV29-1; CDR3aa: SVGQHSNQPQH
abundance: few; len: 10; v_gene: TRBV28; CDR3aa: ASSGLKGEQF
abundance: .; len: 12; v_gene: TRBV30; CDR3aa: AWERERVGNEQF
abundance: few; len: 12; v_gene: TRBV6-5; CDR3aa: ASRNRDDFYEQY
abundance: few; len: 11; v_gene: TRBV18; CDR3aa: ASSPDQGTEAF
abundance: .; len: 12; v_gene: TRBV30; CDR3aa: AWSVRGTTGELF
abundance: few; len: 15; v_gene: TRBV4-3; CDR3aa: ASSQDLAGGSYNEQF
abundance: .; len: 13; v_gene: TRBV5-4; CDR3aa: ASSSPGQGNTEQY
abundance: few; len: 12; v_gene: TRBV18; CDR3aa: ASSASGFPHGYT
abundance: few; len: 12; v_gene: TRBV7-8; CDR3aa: ASSLAESAYGYT
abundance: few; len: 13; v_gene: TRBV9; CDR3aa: ASSVYRGDNEKLF
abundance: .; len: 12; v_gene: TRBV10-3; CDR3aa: AATRDGTYNEQF
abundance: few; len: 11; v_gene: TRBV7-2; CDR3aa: APTGPRTDTQY
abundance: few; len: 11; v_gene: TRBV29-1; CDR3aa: SVSRAVNTEAF
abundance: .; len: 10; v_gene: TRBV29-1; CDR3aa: SAGLSTDTQY
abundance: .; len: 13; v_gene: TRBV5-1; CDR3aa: ASSPHPQGAYEQY
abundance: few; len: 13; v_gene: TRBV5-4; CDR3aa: ASSWRGMAVHEQY
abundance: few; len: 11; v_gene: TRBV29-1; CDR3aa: SVKDRRAYEQY
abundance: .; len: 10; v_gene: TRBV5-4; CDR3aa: ASRADEGLAY
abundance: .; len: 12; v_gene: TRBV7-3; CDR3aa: ASSSTSGRYEQY
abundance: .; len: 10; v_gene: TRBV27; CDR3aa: ASSYLDNEQF
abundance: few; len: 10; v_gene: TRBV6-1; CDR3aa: ASQTVPYEQY
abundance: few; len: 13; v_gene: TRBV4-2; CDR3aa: ASSQEYVGTDTQY
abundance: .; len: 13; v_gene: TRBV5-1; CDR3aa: ASSTGAPFQETQY
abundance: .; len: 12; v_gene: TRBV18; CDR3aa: ASSPNGRKDTQY
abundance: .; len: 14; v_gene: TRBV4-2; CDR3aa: ASSQEGAGNTYEQY
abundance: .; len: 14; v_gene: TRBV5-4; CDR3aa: ASTLGLAGATDTQY
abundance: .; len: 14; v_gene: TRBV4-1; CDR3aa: ASSQVGGTDNYEQY
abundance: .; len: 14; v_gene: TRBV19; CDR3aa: ASSIPGGATNEKLF
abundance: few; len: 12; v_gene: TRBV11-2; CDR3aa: ASSLGPPRNEQF
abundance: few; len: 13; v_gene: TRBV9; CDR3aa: ASSAQGGTYNEQF